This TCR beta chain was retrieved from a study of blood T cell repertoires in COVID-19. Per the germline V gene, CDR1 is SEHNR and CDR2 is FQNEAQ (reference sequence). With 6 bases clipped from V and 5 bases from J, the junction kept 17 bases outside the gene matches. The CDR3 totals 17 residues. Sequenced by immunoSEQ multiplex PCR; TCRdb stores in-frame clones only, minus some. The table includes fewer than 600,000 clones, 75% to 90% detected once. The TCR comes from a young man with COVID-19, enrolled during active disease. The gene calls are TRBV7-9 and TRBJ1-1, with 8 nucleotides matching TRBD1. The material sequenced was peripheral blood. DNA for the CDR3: TGTGCCAGCAGAGTGACAGGGGCGCGCCGGGTTGGGACTGAAGCTTTCTTT. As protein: CASRVTGARRVGTEAFF. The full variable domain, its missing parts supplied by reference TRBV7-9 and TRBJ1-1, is DTGVSQNPRHKITKRGQNVTFRCDPISEHNRLYWYRQTLGQGPEFLTYFQNEAQLEKSRLLSDRFSAERPKGSFSTLEIQRTEQGDSAMYLCASRVTGARRVGTEAFFGQGTRLTVV.